What follows describes a single TCR beta chain. This is likely a read error, given that the CDR3 carries no conserved phenylalanine or tryptophan at its end. A modified ARM-PCR protocol with three rounds of nested PCR amplified TCRbeta. TCRdb passed the multiplex PCR reads through MiXCR, listing each CDR3 protein once. The sample lists 100,000 to 150,000 distinct CDR3 sequences, 55% to 75% occurring once. The data stem from a study of tumor and adjacent non-tumor tissue in lung cancer. This sample's RNA came from whole unsorted tissue. CDR1 and CDR2 (germline): SGHAT, FQDESV (reference sequence). This CDR3 has 15 amino acids. Trimming removed 1 base from V and 4 bases from J; junction bases left unmatched: 6.

The rearrangement joins TRBV11-1 to TRBJ2-7, with TRBD2 matching over 8 bases. Sequenced input: lung tumor tissue. The sequence was collected from a man younger than 45 with non-small cell lung cancer. CDR3 protein: CASSLVSGDSYEQYS. The CDR3 nucleotides are TGTGCCAGCAGCTTAGTTAGCGGGGACTCATACGAGCAGTACTCC.